The 5 T cell receptor beta chains listed next were all sequenced from one sample in a study of T cells in Graves' hyperthyroidism and ophthalmopathy. RNA transcripts provided the source from which TCR beta CDR3 regions were amplified. With the HTBI primer set, the TCR CDR3 went through a first round of RT-PCR. TCRdb redid the calling of the multiplex PCR reads with MiXCR, one entry per CDR3 protein. The sample records about 500,000 distinct CDR3 sequences, over 13% being singletons. The specimen sequenced was blood. All receptors come from a woman between 18 and 30 years old with Graves' hyperthyroidism.

This clonotype came up a few times. The rearrangement links TRBV15 to TRBJ2-3; 10 bases agree with TRBD2. J gave up 3 bases and V 3 bases, and 9 bases lay outside the gene matches. The CDR3 consists of 17 residues. Germline loops: CDR1 LNHNV, CDR2 YYDKDF (reference sequence). Here the CDR3 DNA reads TGTGCCACCAGCAGTCCCCGCCAGCGGGAGGGAACAGATACGCAGTATTTT. This sequence encodes CATSSPRQREGTDTQYF.

The V call is TRBV29-1, the J call TRBJ2-1; 13 positions agree with TRBD2. The length of the CDR3 is 16 residues. Germline V lookup: CDR1 SQVTM, CDR2 ANQGSEA. The trim removed 3 bases at V and 6 bases at J, leaving 8 bases unmatched. CDR3 DNA: TGCAGCGTTGAGGGGCCACGGACTAGCGGGGGCAATGAGCAGTTCTTC. It codes for CSVEGPRTSGGNEQFF.

This chain connects TRBV9 to TRBJ2-5, with TRBD2 identical over 14 bases. CDR1 SGDLS and CDR2 YYNGEE come from the germline V gene. V gave up 3 bases and J gave up 8 bases; unmatched junction bases: 12. There are 17 residues in the CDR3. In nucleotides, the CDR3 is TGTGCCAGCAGCGGGGAGACTAGCGGGAGGGCCCGGCTTACCCAGTACTTC. Encoded protein: CASSGETSGRARLTQYF.

This clonotype was counted many times. V usage is TRBV24-1 and J usage is TRBJ2-1; possible D gene TRBD1, 7 bases. The CDR3 covers 16 residues. The germline V gene encodes CDR1 KGHDR and CDR2 SFDVKD. Trimming removed 2 bases at V and 2 bases at J, with 12 bases between. The CDR3 loop reads CATSDSGRGAYNEQFF. CDR3 DNA sequence: TGTGCCACCAGTGATTCTGGCAGGGGGGCCTACAATGAGCAGTTCTTC.

The chain has TRBV20-1 and TRBJ2-1; TRBD2 might be the D (6 bases). With 6 bases removed from V and 6 bases from J, the gap between germline ends came to 18 bases. Germline CDR1 is DFQATT and CDR2 is SNEGSKA (reference sequence). The CDR3 has 14 amino acids. This CDR3 is CSAPAGFECNEQFF. DNA for the CDR3: TGCAGTGCACCCGCGGGATTCGAGTGCAATGAGCAGTTCTTC.